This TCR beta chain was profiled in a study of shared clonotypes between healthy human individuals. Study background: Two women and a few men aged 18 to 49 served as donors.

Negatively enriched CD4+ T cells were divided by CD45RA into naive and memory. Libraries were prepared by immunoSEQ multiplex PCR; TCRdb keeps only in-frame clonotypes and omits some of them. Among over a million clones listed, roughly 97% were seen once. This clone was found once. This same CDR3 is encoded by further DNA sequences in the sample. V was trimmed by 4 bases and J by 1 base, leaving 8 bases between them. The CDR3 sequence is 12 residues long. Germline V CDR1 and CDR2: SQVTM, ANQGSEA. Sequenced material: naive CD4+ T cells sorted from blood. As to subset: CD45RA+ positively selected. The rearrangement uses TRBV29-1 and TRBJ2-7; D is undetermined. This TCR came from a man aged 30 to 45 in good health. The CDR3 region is CSVGQSSYEQYF. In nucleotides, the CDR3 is TGCAGCGTTGGACAATCATCCTACGAGCAGTACTTC.